The text below deals with one TCR beta chain. The antigen remains unidentified. This table comes from immunoSEQ multiplex PCR, and its TCRdb copy is limited to in-frame clones, with some not included. There are 84,000 or so clones in the sample; approximately 92% occur only once, and about 0.29% lies in the top ten. The sample comes from a study of graft-versus-host responses after intestinal transplantation. Study overall: Recipients had multivisceral, liver-intestinal, or isolated intestinal transplants. Once they had received anti-thymocyte globulin induction, all recipients took tacrolimus and steroids for about three years. Study-level results: Peak levels of circulating GvH clones tracked with early post-transplant HvG declines.

The CDR3 sequence is 17 residues long. V shed 7 bases, J shed 1 base, and the junction held 10 bases outside the gene matches. CDR1 is MNHEY, CDR2 SMNVEV, per germline (reference sequence). The sample here was unstimulated CD4+ T cells sorted from spleen or lymph node cells, taken before intestinal transplant. The receptor comes from a human donor who received an intestinal transplant. V and J are TRBV27 and TRBJ2-2; TRBD1 agrees at 9 bases. The CDR3 sequence is CASTYGRDRVNTGELFF. The CDR3 DNA reads TGTGCCAGCACCTATGGTCGGGACAGGGTGAACACCGGGGAGCTGTTTTTT.